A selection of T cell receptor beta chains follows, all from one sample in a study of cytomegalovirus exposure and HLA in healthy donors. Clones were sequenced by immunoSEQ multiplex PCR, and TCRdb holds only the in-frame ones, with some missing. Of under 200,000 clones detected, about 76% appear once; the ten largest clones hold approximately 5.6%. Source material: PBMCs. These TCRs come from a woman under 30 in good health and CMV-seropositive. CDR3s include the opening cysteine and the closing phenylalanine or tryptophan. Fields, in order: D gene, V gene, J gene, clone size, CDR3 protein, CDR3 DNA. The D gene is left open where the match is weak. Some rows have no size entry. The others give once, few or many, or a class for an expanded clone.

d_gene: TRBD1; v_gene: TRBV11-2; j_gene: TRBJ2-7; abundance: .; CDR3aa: CASSLIDRVAYEQYF; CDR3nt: TGTGCCAGCAGCCTGATAGACAGGGTTGCATACGAGCAGTACTTC
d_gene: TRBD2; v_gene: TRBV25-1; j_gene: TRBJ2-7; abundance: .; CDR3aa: CASSEPGLANREQYF; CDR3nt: TGTGCCAGCAGTGAGCCGGGACTAGCGAATCGGGAGCAGTACTTC
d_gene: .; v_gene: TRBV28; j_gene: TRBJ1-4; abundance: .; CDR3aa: CASSMENLVATNEKLFF; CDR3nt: TGTGCCAGCAGTATGGAAAACCTAGTTGCAACTAATGAAAAACTGTTTTTT
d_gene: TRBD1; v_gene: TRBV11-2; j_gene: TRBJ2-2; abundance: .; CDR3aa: CASSSPGQVDTGELFF; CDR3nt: TGTGCCAGCAGCTCCCCAGGACAGGTAGACACCGGGGAGCTGTTTTTT
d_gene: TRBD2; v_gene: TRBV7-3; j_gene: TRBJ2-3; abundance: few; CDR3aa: CASSLSGGAADTQYF; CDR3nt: TGTGCCAGCAGCCTTAGCGGGGGGGCCGCAGATACGCAGTATTTT
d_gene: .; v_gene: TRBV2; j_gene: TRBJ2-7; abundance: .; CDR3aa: CASSAQRDRYYEQYF; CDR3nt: TGTGCCAGCAGTGCCCAGAGAGACAGGTACTACGAGCAGTACTTC
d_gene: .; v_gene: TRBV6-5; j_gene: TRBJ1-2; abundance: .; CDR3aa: CASSRMKGTYYGYTF; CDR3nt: TGTGCCAGCAGTAGAATGAAAGGGACTTACTATGGCTACACCTTC
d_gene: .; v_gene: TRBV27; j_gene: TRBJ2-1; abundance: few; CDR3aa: CASSLSVGGQYNEQFF; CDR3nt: TGTGCCAGCAGTTTATCTGTGGGGGGGCAATACAATGAGCAGTTCTTC
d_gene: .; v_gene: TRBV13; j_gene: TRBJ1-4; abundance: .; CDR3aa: CASSPFTTNEKLFF; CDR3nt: TGTGCCAGCAGCCCCTTTACAACTAATGAAAAACTGTTTTTT
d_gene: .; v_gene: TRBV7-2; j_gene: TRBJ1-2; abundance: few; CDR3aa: CASSRNYGYTF; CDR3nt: TGTGCCAGCAGCCGTAACTATGGCTACACCTTC
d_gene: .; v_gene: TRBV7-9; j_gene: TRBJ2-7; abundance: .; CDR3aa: CASSSRETSYEQYF; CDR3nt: TGTGCCAGCAGCTCCCGGGAGACCTCCTACGAGCAGTACTTC
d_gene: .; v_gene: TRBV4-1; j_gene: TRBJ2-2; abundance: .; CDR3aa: CASSIQGLVTGELFF; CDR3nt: TGCGCCAGCAGCATTCAGGGATTAGTCACCGGGGAGCTGTTTTTT
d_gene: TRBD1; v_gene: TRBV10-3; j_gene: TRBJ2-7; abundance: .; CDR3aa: CAISDGDRVSYEQYF; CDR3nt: TGTGCCATCAGTGATGGGGACAGGGTCTCCTACGAGCAGTACTTC
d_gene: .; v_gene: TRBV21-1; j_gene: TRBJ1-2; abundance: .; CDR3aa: CASSKRGVTGGPGYTF; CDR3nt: TGTGCCAGCAGCAAAAGAGGGGTAACAGGGGGGCCCGGCTACACCTTC
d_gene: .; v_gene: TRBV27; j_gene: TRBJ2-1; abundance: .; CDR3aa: CASSFSQYNEQFF; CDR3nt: TGTGCCAGCAGTTTTAGCCAATACAATGAGCAGTTCTTC
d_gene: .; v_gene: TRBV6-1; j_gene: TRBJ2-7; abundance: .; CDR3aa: CASSEAVGESYEQYF; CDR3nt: TGTGCCAGCAGTGAAGCGGTCGGGGAGTCCTACGAGCAGTACTTC
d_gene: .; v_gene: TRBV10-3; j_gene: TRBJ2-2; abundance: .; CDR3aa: CAISESGLASGELFF; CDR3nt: TGTGCCATCAGTGAGTCAGGCCTAGCTTCCGGGGAGCTGTTTTTT
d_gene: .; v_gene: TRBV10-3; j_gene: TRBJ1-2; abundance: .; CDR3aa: CAISDTDRSGYTF; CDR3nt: TGTGCCATCAGTGATACCGACAGGAGTGGCTACACCTTC
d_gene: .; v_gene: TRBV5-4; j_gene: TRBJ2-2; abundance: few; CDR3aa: CASSLGSRAGNTGELFF; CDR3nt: TGTGCCAGCAGCTTGGGGTCCCGGGCGGGGAACACCGGGGAGCTGTTTTTT
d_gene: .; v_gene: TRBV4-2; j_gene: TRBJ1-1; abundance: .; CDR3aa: CASSPIREWTEAFF; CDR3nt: TGTGCCAGCAGCCCAATCCGGGAGTGGACTGAAGCTTTCTTT
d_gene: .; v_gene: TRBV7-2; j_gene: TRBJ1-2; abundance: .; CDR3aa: CASSKTRVANYGYTF; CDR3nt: TGTGCCAGCAGCAAAACCCGGGTAGCTAACTATGGCTACACCTTC
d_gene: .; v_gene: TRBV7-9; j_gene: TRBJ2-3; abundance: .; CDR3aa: CASSPKVSAYTQYF; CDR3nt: TGTGCCAGCAGCCCCAAGGTTAGCGCCTATACGCAGTATTTT
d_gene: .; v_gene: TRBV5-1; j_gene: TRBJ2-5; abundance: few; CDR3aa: CASSEFQGGETQYF; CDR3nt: TGCGCCAGCAGCGAATTCCAGGGTGGAGAGACCCAGTACTTC
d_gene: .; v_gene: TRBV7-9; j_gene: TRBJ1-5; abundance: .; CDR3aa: CASSFGQGHSNQPQHF; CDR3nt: .
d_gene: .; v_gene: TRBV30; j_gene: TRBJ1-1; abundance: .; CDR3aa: CAWDLNTEAFF; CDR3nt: TGTGCCTGGGACTTGAACACTGAAGCTTTCTTT
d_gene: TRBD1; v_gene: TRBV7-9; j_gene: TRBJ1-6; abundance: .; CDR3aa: CASSSPGTAYNSPLHF; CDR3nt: TGTGCCAGCAGCTCCCCAGGGACAGCGTATAATTCACCCCTCCACTTT
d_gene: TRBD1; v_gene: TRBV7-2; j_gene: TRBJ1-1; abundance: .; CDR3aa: CASSPRQGAKSAEAFF; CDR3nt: TGTGCCAGCAGCCCGAGACAGGGGGCCAAATCCGCTGAAGCTTTCTTT
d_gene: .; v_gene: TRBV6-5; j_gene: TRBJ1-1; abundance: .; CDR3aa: CASAPLAGLNTEAFF; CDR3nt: TGTGCCAGCGCCCCCCTTGCAGGTTTGAACACTGAAGCTTTCTTT
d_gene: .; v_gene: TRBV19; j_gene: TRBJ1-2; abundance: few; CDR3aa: CASSILGAGGYTF; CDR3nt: TGTGCCAGTAGTATCTTGGGGGCAGGTGGCTACACCTTC
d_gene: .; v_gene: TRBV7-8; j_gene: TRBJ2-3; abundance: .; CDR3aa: CASSLGTPLSRRGTDTQYF; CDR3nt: TGTGCCAGCAGCCTCGGGACCCCGTTGTCTCGGCGGGGAACAGATACGCAGTATTTT
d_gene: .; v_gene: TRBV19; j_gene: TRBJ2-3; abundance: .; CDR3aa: CASSVGLKLTTTDTQYF; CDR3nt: TGTGCCAGTAGTGTTGGACTGAAGCTTACGACCACAGATACGCAGTATTTT
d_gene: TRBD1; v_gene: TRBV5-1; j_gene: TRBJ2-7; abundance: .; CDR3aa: CASSVGQGAYEQYF; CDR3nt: TGCGCCAGCAGCGTCGGACAGGGGGCATACGAGCAGTACTTC
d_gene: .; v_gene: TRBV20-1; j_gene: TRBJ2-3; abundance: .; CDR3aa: CSAPDLDTQYF; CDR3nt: TGCAGTGCCCCGGACTTAGATACGCAGTATTTT
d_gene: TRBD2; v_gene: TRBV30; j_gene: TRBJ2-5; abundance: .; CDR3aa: CAWSTLRLAGEETQYF; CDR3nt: TGTGCCTGGAGTACCCTGAGGCTAGCGGGGGAAGAGACCCAGTACTTC
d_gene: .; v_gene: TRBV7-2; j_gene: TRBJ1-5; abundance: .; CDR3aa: CASSSPQGQYSNQPQHF; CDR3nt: TGTGCCAGCAGCTCGCCCCAGGGACAATATAGCAATCAGCCCCAGCATTTT
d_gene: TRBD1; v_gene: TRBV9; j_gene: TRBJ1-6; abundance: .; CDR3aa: CASSVGDRGVGNSPLHF; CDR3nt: TGTGCCAGCAGCGTAGGGGACAGGGGGGTAGGTAATTCACCCCTCCACTTT
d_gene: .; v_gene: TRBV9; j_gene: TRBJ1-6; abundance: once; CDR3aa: CASSVASSYNSPLHF; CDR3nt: TGTGCCAGCAGCGTAGCGAGCTCCTATAATTCACCCCTCCACTTT
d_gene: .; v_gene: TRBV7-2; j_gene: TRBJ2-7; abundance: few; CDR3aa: CASSQVGDSAYEQYF; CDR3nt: TGTGCCAGCAGCCAAGTCGGGGATTCTGCCTACGAGCAGTACTTC
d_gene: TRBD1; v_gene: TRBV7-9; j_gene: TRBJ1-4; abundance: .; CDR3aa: CASRESDRATNEKLFF; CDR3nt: TGTGCCAGCAGAGAATCGGACAGGGCAACTAATGAAAAACTGTTTTTT
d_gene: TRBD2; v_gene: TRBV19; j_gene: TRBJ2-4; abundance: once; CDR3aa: CASSSQLAGGPKNIQYF; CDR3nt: TGTGCCAGTAGTTCCCAACTAGCGGGGGGGCCAAAAAACATTCAGTACTTC
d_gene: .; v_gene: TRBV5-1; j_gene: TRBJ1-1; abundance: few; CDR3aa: CASSLAGENTEAFF; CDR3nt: TGCGCCAGCAGCTTGGCCGGGGAGAACACTGAAGCTTTCTTT